These 10 T cell receptor beta chains originate from one sample sequenced in a study of cytomegalovirus exposure and HLA in healthy donors. TCRdb's copy holds only in-frame clones and misses some; the assay was immunoSEQ multiplex PCR. Here the sample spans 150,000 or so clones, nearly 90% being singletons. The material sequenced was PBMCs. These TCRs come from a young woman in good health and CMV-seropositive.

J is TRBJ2-7 and V is TRBV6-5; 9 bases fit TRBD1. There are 14 residues in the CDR3. The V gene's germline CDR1 is MNHEY and CDR2 SVGAGI. J gave up 2 bases and V 6 bases, and 5 bases lay outside the gene matches. CDR3 region: CASSRDRVAYEQYF. DNA for the CDR3: TGTGCCAGCAGCCGGGACAGGGTGGCCTACGAGCAGTACTTC.

The chain employs TRBV4-2 and TRBJ2-3, with 10 bases aligning to TRBD2. V shed 2 bases, J shed 2 bases, and the junction held 13 bases outside the gene matches. The CDR3 spans 19 residues. CDR1 is LGHNA and CDR2 is YNFKEQ in the germline V gene. CDR3 sequence reads: CASSQQPSASGGYTDTQYF. The CDR3, as DNA: TGTGCCAGCAGCCAACAACCGTCGGCTAGCGGGGGCTACACAGATACGCAGTATTTT.

The rearrangement links TRBV27 to TRBJ1-1, with D possibly matching TRBD1 (6 bases). The CDR3 contains 17 residues. The ends were cut back, 0 bases at V and 11 bases at J, with 25 bases in the middle. In germline, CDR1 is MNHEY, CDR2 SMNVEV (reference sequence). Here the CDR3 DNA reads TGTGCCAGCAGTTTATCCACCACCTTTTCGAAAGGGGGTTGGGCTTTCTTT. It is translated as CASSLSTTFSKGGWAFF.

The chain is built from TRBV5-4 and TRBJ2-2; D may be TRBD2 (5 bases). V shed 2 bases and J shed 7 bases, with 12 bases lying between them. This CDR3 comprises 14 residues. Germline V lookup: CDR1 SGHNT, CDR2 YYREEE (reference sequence). The CDR3 DNA sequence: TGTGCCAGCAGCTTTTCCCGAGGGAGCGGGGAGCTGTTTTTT. Protein product: CASSFSRGSGELFF.

The rearrangement joins TRBV4-1 to TRBJ2-1; TRBD2 matches 7 bases. Germline V gives CDR1 MGHRA, CDR2 YSYEKL. The V segment lost 3 bases and the J segment 7 bases; nucleotides outside the gene matches: 6. This CDR3 region has 14 residues. CDR3 nucleotides: TGCGCCAGCAGCCATTTAGGACTAGTGAATGAGCAGTTCTTC. As protein: CASSHLGLVNEQFF.

The V gene is TRBV27, the J gene TRBJ1-5, with a tentative D call TRBD1 (5 bases). The CDR3 consists of 15 residues. In germline, CDR1 is MNHEY, CDR2 SMNVEV (reference sequence). V shed 3 bases and J shed 4 bases, with 13 bases lying between them. CDR3 in DNA: TGTGCCAGCAGTTTCTCAGGGTATCGGAATCAGCCCCAGCATTTT. Protein sequence: CASSFSGYRNQPQHF.

The CDR3 spells CASSPLAGTTTDTQYF. CDR3 DNA sequence: TGTGCCAGCAGCCCCCTAGCGGGGACCACCACAGATACGCAGTATTTT. The chain links TRBV7-2 to TRBJ2-3; 9 bases align to TRBD2. Germline V lookup: CDR1 SGHTA, CDR2 FQGNSA. CDR3 length equals 16 residues. Unmatched junction bases numbered 8, after V lost 5 bases and J lost 2 bases.

This clone was found once. The chain uses TRBV7-9 and TRBJ1-1, with 9 positions matching TRBD1. The germline V gene encodes CDR1 SEHNR and CDR2 FQNEAQ (reference sequence). The CDR3 has 15 residues. V shed 5 bases, J shed 0 bases, and the junction held 4 bases outside the gene matches. CDR3 amino acids: CASSRGQGMNTEAFF. As DNA, the CDR3 is TGTGCCAGCAGCCGGGGACAGGGAATGAACACTGAAGCTTTCTTT.

This chain links TRBV5-1 with TRBJ2-1, with 7 bases identical to TRBD2. Germline V gene lookup returns CDR1 SGHRS and CDR2 YFSETQ. The CDR3 loop spans 15 amino acids. V lost 5 bases to trimming and J lost 7 bases; unmatched junction nucleotides: 12. This CDR3 reads CASRAGLPEGNEQFF. CDR3 sequence (DNA): TGCGCCAGCAGAGCGGGACTCCCGGAGGGAAATGAGCAGTTCTTC.

This clone has only one observation. The chain has TRBV30 and TRBJ1-2; a weak D match, TRBD1 (6 bases). Looked up from germline, CDR1 is GTSNPN and CDR2 is SVGIG (reference sequence). The ends were cut back, 4 bases at V and 1 base at J, with 10 bases in the middle. CDR3 size: 13 residues. The CDR3 spells CAWTRQVNYGYTF. The CDR3 DNA reads as TGTGCCTGGACTCGACAGGTTAACTATGGCTACACCTTC. Drawing the rest from reference TRBV30 and TRBJ1-2, the complete variable domain is SQTIHQWPATLVQPVGSPLSLECTVEGTSNPNLYWYRQAAGRGLQLLFYSVGIGQISSEVPQNLSASRPQDRQFILSSKKLLLSDSGFYLCAWTRQVNYGYTFGSGTRLTVV.